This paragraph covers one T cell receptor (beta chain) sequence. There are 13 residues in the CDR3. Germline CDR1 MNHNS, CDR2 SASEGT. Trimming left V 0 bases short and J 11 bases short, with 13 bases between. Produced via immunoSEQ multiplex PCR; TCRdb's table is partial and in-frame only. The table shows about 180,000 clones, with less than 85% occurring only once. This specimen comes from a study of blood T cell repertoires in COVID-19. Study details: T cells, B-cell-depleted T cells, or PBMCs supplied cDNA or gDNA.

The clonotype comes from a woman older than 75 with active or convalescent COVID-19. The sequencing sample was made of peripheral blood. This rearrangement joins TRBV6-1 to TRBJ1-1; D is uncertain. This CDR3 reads CASSEAGDGRAFF. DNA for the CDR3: TGTGCCAGCAGTGAAGCCGGAGATGGTCGGGCTTTCTTT.